Below, 4 T cell receptor beta chains from the same sample are listed, as sequenced in a study of shared clonotypes between healthy human individuals. The repertoire was sequenced with immunoSEQ multiplex PCR; TCRdb's copy has only in-frame clones and lacks some. The sample consists of around 1.9 million clones, 90% to 95% of them appearing once. Naive CD8 cells lacked CD45RO, underwent positive selection for CCR7 and left out terminally differentiated effector memory CD45RA+ cells. Sequencing input: naive CD8+ T cells from PBMCs. The receptors originated from a man aged 18-30 years in good health. Some clones in this sample may be carry-over from other donors' samples.

With regard to this clone: The sample contains more than one DNA sequence encoding this CDR3. V and J are TRBV9 and TRBJ2-1; D gene ambiguous. V was shortened by 2 bases and J by 0 bases, with 9 bases between the two germline ends. Germline V gene data show CDR1 as SGDLS and CDR2 as YYNGEE. This CDR3 is 15 amino acids long. CDR3 nucleotides: TGTGCCAGCAGCGTTGGGGTCGGCTCCTACAATGAGCAGTTCTTC. Translation gives CASSVGVGSYNEQFF.

This clone was found once. Other DNA sequences within the sample encode an identical CDR3. The chain couples TRBV9 to TRBJ2-7; D may be TRBD1 (6 bases). Germline V CDR1 and CDR2: SGDLS, YYNGEE. The V end lost 0 bases, the J end lost 3 bases, and 10 bases lay between the germline ends. The CDR3 has 14 amino acids. In DNA form, the CDR3 reads TGTGCCAGCAGCGTAGGGCAGGGGAACTACGAGCAGTACTTC. It encodes CASSVGQGNYEQYF.

The chain is built from TRBV28 and TRBJ2-5; perhaps TRBD1 as D (5 bases). Germline assignment: CDR1 MDHEN and CDR2 SYDVKM. Trimming pared 5 bases from V and 3 bases from J, leaving 16 bases between. This CDR3 has 15 amino acids. As DNA, the CDR3 is TGTGCCAGCAGTAGTTATTTGGGGCAGAAAGAGACCCAGTACTTC. As protein: CASSSYLGQKETQYF. Looking up the rest from reference TRBV28 and TRBJ2-5 gives the full variable domain: DVKVTQSSRYLVKRTGEKVFLECVQDMDHENMFWYRQDPGLGLRLIYFSYDVKMKEKGDIPEGYSVSREKKERFSLILESASTNQTSMYLCASSSYLGQKETQYFGPGTRLLVL.

This clone showed up just once. V usage is TRBV29-1 and J usage is TRBJ1-1; D gene ambiguous. CDR3 length: 17 residues. Germline V lookup: CDR1 SQVTM, CDR2 ANQGSEA. V was pared by 1 base and J by 1 base, with 19 bases between. The chain's CDR3 is CSVEGIRVSPGNTEAFF. The CDR3 DNA follows: TGCAGCGTTGAAGGGATCCGGGTCTCGCCAGGGAACACTGAAGCTTTCTTT.